The present T cell receptor (beta chain) was sequenced within a study of blood T cells in healthy people across ages. As concerns this clonotype: Its target is unknown.

This CDR3 comprises 16 residues. Trimming pared 9 bases from V and 7 bases from J, leaving 25 bases between. Germline V gives CDR1 LNHDA, CDR2 SQIVND (reference sequence). Sample-barcoded 5' priming and a J-beta primer mix drove a second PCR of roughly 6 to 12 cycles. Via MiXCR, TCRdb re-called the 5' RACE reads, giving one row per CDR3 protein. The sample lists approximately 400,000 distinct CDR3 sequences, approximately 47% seen once, with 45% to 60% in the top ten. Broader study findings: Unsorted PBMCs blocked a conclusive comparison of naive and antigen-experienced cells. Estimates drawn from one million T cells were deemed to understate diversity.

This receptor was obtained from a man between 60 and 75 years old in good health. The V gene is TRBV19, the J gene TRBJ2-1, with D possibly called TRBD1 or TRBD2 (7 bases each). Sequencing used blood. The CDR3 sequence is CASTSRGAGGKNEQFF. The DNA of the CDR3 is TGTGCCAGCACCTCCCGGGGGGCAGGGGGAAAAAATGAGCAGTTCTTC.